Below, 27 T cell receptor beta chains from the same sample are listed, as sequenced in a study of a mutant IDH1 vaccine in newly diagnosed glioma. Assay used: immunoSEQ multiplex PCR; TCRdb lists only in-frame clones, some missing. The sample holds around 58,000 clones, approximately 80% seen once. As for time point: week 5, during vaccination. Vaccination used 300 ug of mutant IDH1 20-mer peptide per dose, with topical imiquimod. What these receptors recognize is not known. This sample comprised PBMCs, obtained from a glioma patient whose treatment included an IDH1 peptide vaccine. These receptor sequences come from a man aged 25 to 45 with glioma.

The chain joins TRBV2 to TRBJ2-7; D might be TRBD1 or TRBD2, each matching 5 bases. Trimming took off 1 base at V and 5 bases at J, with 9 bases between the two ends. This CDR3 region has 13 residues. CDR1 is SNHLY and CDR2 is FYNNEI in the germline V gene. The CDR3 nucleotides are TGTGCCAGCAGTGAAGAGGGGACCCACGAGCAGTACTTC. This translates into CASSEEGTHEQYF.

The genes are TRBV18 and TRBJ2-5; D call uncertain. Germline CDR1 KGHSH, CDR2 LQKENI. The CDR3 spans 13 residues. V dropped 2 bases and J dropped 4 bases, with 8 bases sitting between them. CDR3 coding DNA: TGTGCCAGCTCACCAGGCCGGTCAGAGACCCAGTACTTC. Translation: CASSPGRSETQYF.

This clone is a singleton in its sample. V gene TRBV5-4 combines with J gene TRBJ2-7, with 10 bases that match TRBD2. Germline-derived CDR1 and CDR2 are SGHNT and YYREEE (reference sequence). V lost 4 bases and J lost 7; bases outside the gene matches: 11. The CDR3 consists of 15 residues. CDR3 sequence reads: CASSPRTSGLKEQYF. CDR3 nucleotide sequence: TGTGCCAGCAGCCCCCGGACTAGCGGACTTAAGGAGCAGTACTTC.

This rearrangement joins TRBV2 to TRBJ2-2; D is ambiguous. V shed 5 bases and J shed 0 bases, with 7 bases lying between them. CDR3 length: 14 residues. Germline loops: CDR1 SNHLY, CDR2 FYNNEI. The CDR3 DNA reads TGTGCCAGCAGTTACTACCCGAACACCGGGGAGCTGTTTTTT. Amino acids: CASSYYPNTGELFF. The entire variable domain, with the rest obtained from reference TRBV2 and TRBJ2-2, is as follows: EPEVTQTPSHQVTQMGQEVILRCVPISNHLYFYWYRQILGQKVEFLVSFYNNEISEKSEIFDDQFSVERPDGSNFTLKIRSTKLEDSAMYFCASSYYPNTGELFFGEGSRLTVL.

This chain joins TRBV4-2 and TRBJ2-2; the D gene is possibly TRBD2 (6 bases). Per germline, CDR1 LGHNA and CDR2 YNFKEQ. V was shortened by 1 base and J by 3 bases, with 18 bases between the two germline ends. The CDR3 length is 18 residues. The CDR3 DNA is TGTGCCAGCAGCCAAGGAATAGAGCCGGGGGTATACACCGGGGAGCTGTTTTTT. Translated, it gives CASSQGIEPGVYTGELFF.

The rearrangement links TRBV27 to TRBJ2-7, with TRBD1 matching over 10 bases. The CDR3 has 16 residues. Germline V gene lookup returns CDR1 MNHEY and CDR2 SMNVEV (reference sequence). Losses at the gene ends were 6 bases for V and 5 bases for J; bases not matched to a gene: 13. CDR3 protein: CASRLYIGTGADEQYF. The CDR3 DNA reads TGTGCCAGCAGGCTATATATTGGGACAGGGGCTGACGAGCAGTACTTC.

This chain connects TRBV4-1 to TRBJ1-3, with D unresolved. This CDR3 spans 16 amino acids. V gave up 0 bases and J gave up 0 bases, with 9 bases separating them. CDR1 is MGHRA and CDR2 is YSYEKL in the germline V gene. The DNA of the CDR3 is TGCGCCAGCAGCCAAGAAATTGGGAGCTCTGGAAACACCATATATTTT. Protein product: CASSQEIGSSGNTIYF.

The gene calls are TRBV5-8 and TRBJ2-2; D is ambiguous. Germline V lookup: CDR1 SGHTS, CDR2 YDEGEE. Trimming left V 3 bases short and J 7 bases short, with 13 bases between. The CDR3 consists of 14 residues. CDR3 region: CASSSRTRVGELFF. As DNA, the CDR3 is TGTGCCAGCAGCTCTAGAACAAGAGTCGGGGAGCTGTTTTTT. Full variable domain (missing parts from reference TRBV5-8 and TRBJ2-2): EAGVTQSPTHLIKTRGQQATLRCSPISGHTSVYWYQQALGLGLQFLLWYDEGEERNRGNFPPRFSGRQFPNYSSELNVNALELEDSALYLCASSSRTRVGELFFGEGSRLTVL.

DNA of the CDR3: TGTGCCAGCAGTTTGGGCGGAAACACCATATATTTT. Translating gives CASSLGGNTIYF. V and J are TRBV6-6 and TRBJ1-3, with unresolved D. CDR1 MNHNY and CDR2 SVGAGI come from the germline V gene (reference sequence). With 4 bases removed from V and 4 bases from J, the gap between germline ends came to 5 bases. The CDR3 length is 12 residues.

This clone was seen more than once but under ten times. The CDR3 nucleotides are TGTGCCAGCAGCGTAGACCAGAACTCACCCCTCCACTTT. Translating gives CASSVDQNSPLHF. The V call is TRBV9, the J call TRBJ1-6; D gene ambiguous. There are 13 residues in the CDR3. CDR1 is SGDLS and CDR2 is YYNGEE in the germline V gene. The V end lost 0 bases, the J end lost 10 bases, and 8 bases lay between the germline ends.

The chain joins TRBV5-6 to TRBJ2-1; 7 bases are shared with TRBD2. The ends lost 1 base at V and 1 base at J; junction bases unmatched: 2. This CDR3 comprises 15 residues. Germline V lookup: CDR1 SGHDT, CDR2 YYEEEE. CDR3 amino acids: CASSLPGGSYNEQFF. The DNA of the CDR3 is TGTGCCAGCAGCTTGCCCGGGGGGTCCTACAATGAGCAGTTCTTC. The full variable domain, completed using reference TRBV5-6 and TRBJ2-1, is DAGVTQSPTHLIKTRGQQVTLRCSPKSGHDTVSWYQQALGQGPQFIFQYYEEEERQRGNFPDRFSGHQFPNYSSELNVNALLLGDSALYLCASSLPGGSYNEQFFGPGTRLTVL.

This chain links TRBV7-2 with TRBJ1-2, with D unresolved. This CDR3 has 14 residues. V was clipped by 4 bases and J by 2 bases, with 11 bases between them. Germline V gene lookup returns CDR1 SGHTA and CDR2 FQGNSA. This CDR3 is CASSSSGTNYGYTF. DNA for the CDR3: TGTGCCAGCAGCTCTTCGGGTACCAACTATGGCTACACCTTC.

This clone has only one observation. The chain uses TRBV6-1 and TRBJ1-2; TRBD1 matches at 9 bases. The CDR3 has 13 residues. J lost 6 bases, V lost 7 bases, and 6 bases had no gene match. Germline V gene lookup returns CDR1 MNHNS and CDR2 SASEGT. The CDR3 here is CASMIRDRDGYTF. The CDR3 region has the DNA TGTGCCAGCATGATCCGGGACAGGGATGGCTACACCTTC.

Concerning this clone: This likely comes from a read error, as the CDR3 has no conserved phenylalanine or tryptophan at its end. The DNA is left out, because the CDR3 cannot be placed on it with certainty; the CDR3 is given as TCRdb lists it. The genes are TRBV6-6 and TRBJ2-7; the DNA was not used to check the table's D call, TRBD2. The germline V gene has CDR1 MNHNY and CDR2 SVGAGI (reference sequence). The length of the CDR3 is 11 amino acids, counting both ends. The CDR3 spells CASSYGGTIYL.

V is TRBV5-4 and J is TRBJ2-2; 15 positions agree with TRBD2. CDR1 and CDR2 (germline): SGHNT, YYREEE (reference sequence). V lost 3 bases and J lost 6; bases outside the gene matches: 9. The CDR3 totals 18 residues. The CDR3 sequence: CASSSGLAGGGYAGELFF. The CDR3, as DNA: TGTGCCAGCAGCTCGGGACTAGCGGGGGGCGGGTATGCCGGGGAGCTGTTTTTT.

The rearrangement uses TRBV5-4 and TRBJ1-1, with D unclear. This CDR3 has 16 amino acids. CDR1 is SGHNT, CDR2 YYREEE, per germline (reference sequence). With 0 bases removed from V and 0 bases from J, the gap between germline ends came to 12 bases. CDR3 nucleotides: TGTGCCAGCAGCTTGGCCCGGGGTCTATTGAACACTGAAGCTTTCTTT. This encodes CASSLARGLLNTEAFF.

This clone was seen only a few times. The CDR3 here is CASSPTGVQETQYF. As DNA, the CDR3 is TGTGCCAGCTCACCTACAGGGGTTCAAGAGACCCAGTACTTC. This rearrangement joins TRBV18 to TRBJ2-5, with 7 bases matching TRBD1. The V gene end was trimmed by 3 bases and the J gene end by 2 bases; junction bases not matched to a gene: 3. CDR3 size: 14 residues. CDR1 is KGHSH, CDR2 LQKENI, per germline.

The chain recombines TRBV11-1 with TRBJ1-6, with 7 bases that match TRBD1. V shed 5 bases, J shed 10 bases, and the junction held 5 bases outside the gene matches. The CDR3 is 13 amino acids. Germline V gene lookup returns CDR1 SGHAT and CDR2 FQDESV (reference sequence). The CDR3 protein is CASSPDRDSPLHF. CDR3 DNA sequence: TGTGCCAGCAGCCCAGACAGGGACTCACCCCTCCACTTT.

This chain uses TRBV14 with TRBJ1-1; no firm D call. The CDR3 totals 16 residues. Germline V gene lookup returns CDR1 SGHDN and CDR2 FVKESK. The ends were cut back, 4 bases at V and 1 base at J, with 16 bases in the middle. CDR3 nucleotides: TGTGCCAGCAGCCCAAATTTCGGGTGGTCGAACACTGAAGCTTTCTTT. It encodes CASSPNFGWSNTEAFF.

The rearrangement uses TRBV7-9 and TRBJ2-2; the D is unclear. The germline CDR1 and CDR2 sequences are SEHNR and FQNEAQ (reference sequence). Trimming took off 4 bases at V and 5 bases at J, with 8 bases between the two ends. This CDR3 region has 13 residues. The CDR3 bases are TGTGCCAGCAGCTGGATGGGGACCGGGGAGCTGTTTTTT. As protein: CASSWMGTGELFF.

This clone has more than one count but fewer than ten. The chain uses TRBV7-9 and TRBJ1-5, with no clear D. Between the trimmed V and J ends, which lost 5 bases and 7 bases, there was a span of 12 bases. This CDR3 comprises 13 residues. Looked up from germline, CDR1 is SEHNR and CDR2 is FQNEAQ (reference sequence). CDR3 sequence: CASSPPEGQPQHF. CDR3 in DNA: TGTGCCAGCAGCCCCCCGGAAGGGCAGCCCCAGCATTTT.

The V call is TRBV19, the J call TRBJ2-1; TRBD1 aligns across 10 bases. With 5 bases clipped from V and 6 bases from J, the junction kept 4 bases outside the gene matches. Germline CDR1 reads LNHDA; CDR2 reads SQIVND (reference sequence). The CDR3 runs to 14 residues. The CDR3 protein is CASSPWDRGNEQFF. CDR3 DNA sequence: TGTGCCAGTAGTCCGTGGGACAGGGGCAATGAGCAGTTCTTC. The variable domain in full, completed from reference TRBV19 and TRBJ2-1, reads DGGITQSPKYLFRKEGQNVTLSCEQNLNHDAMYWYRQDPGQGLRLIYYSQIVNDFQKGDIAEGYSVSREKKESFPLTVTSAQKNPTAFYLCASSPWDRGNEQFFGPGTRLTVL.

The chain has TRBV19 and TRBJ1-2; D is perhaps TRBD1 (6 bases). Germline lookup yields CDR1 LNHDA and CDR2 SQIVND (reference sequence). The V gene lost 7 bases and the J gene lost 4 bases, with 16 bases spanning the gap. This CDR3 spans 14 amino acids. CDR3 protein: CASIGPGATYGYTF. The CDR3 bases are TGTGCCAGTATAGGGCCGGGGGCGACCTATGGCTACACCTTC.

V gene TRBV7-2 combines with J gene TRBJ2-3, with 7 bases that match TRBD1. The CDR3 consists of 15 residues. Germline assignment: CDR1 SGHTA and CDR2 FQGNSA. Trimming took 5 bases from V and 4 from J; bases not matched to a gene: 9. The CDR3 nucleotides are TGTGCCAGCAGCGCCTTGACAGGGAGTGCAGATACGCAGTATTTT. This codes for CASSALTGSADTQYF.

This chain uses TRBV7-2 with TRBJ2-2; D is ambiguous. Trimming cost V 2 bases and J 7 bases, with 11 bases left between them. CDR1 and CDR2 (germline): SGHTA, FQGNSA. The CDR3 totals 14 residues. In nucleotides, the CDR3 is TGTGCCAGCAGCTTAATTAGGCGGAACGGGGAGCTGTTTTTT. Its protein is CASSLIRRNGELFF. Variable domain in full (rest from reference TRBV7-2 and TRBJ2-2): GAGVSQSPSNKVTEKGKDVELRCDPISGHTALYWYRQSLGQGLEFLIYFQGNSAPDKSGLPSDRFSAERTGGSVSTLTIQRTQQEDSAVYLCASSLIRRNGELFFGEGSRLTVL.

This chain joins TRBV18 and TRBJ1-5, with a weak D call TRBD1 (6 bases). CDR3 length equals 14 residues. V dropped 1 base and J dropped 5 bases, with 9 bases sitting between them. Germline V lookup: CDR1 KGHSH, CDR2 LQKENI. The CDR3 nucleotides are TGTGCCAGCTCACCACGGGCAGGGGATCAGCCCCAGCATTTT. It is translated as CASSPRAGDQPQHF.

This clone occurred once. The chain couples TRBV6-5 to TRBJ1-1; D ambiguous. Germline V lookup: CDR1 MNHEY, CDR2 SVGAGI. Trimming cost V 2 bases and J 5 bases, with 12 bases left between them. The CDR3 covers 14 residues. The CDR3 loop reads CASSYAGPGTEAFF. CDR3 in DNA: TGTGCCAGCAGTTACGCGGGTCCGGGTACTGAAGCTTTCTTT.